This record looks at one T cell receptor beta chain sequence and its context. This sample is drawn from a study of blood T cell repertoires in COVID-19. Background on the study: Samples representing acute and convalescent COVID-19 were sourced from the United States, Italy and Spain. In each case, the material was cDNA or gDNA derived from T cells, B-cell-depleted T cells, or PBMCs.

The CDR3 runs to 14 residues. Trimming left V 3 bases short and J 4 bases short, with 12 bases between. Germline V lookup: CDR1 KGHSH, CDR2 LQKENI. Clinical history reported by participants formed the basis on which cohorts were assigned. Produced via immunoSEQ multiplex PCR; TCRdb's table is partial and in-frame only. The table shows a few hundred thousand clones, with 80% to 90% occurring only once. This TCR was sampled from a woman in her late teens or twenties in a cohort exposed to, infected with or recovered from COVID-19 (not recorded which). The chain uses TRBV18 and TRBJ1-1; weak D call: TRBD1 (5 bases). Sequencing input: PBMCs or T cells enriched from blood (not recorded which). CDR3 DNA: TGTGCCAGCTCACCCGGGGGTGCAGCCACTGAAGCTTTCTTT. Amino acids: CASSPGGAATEAFF.